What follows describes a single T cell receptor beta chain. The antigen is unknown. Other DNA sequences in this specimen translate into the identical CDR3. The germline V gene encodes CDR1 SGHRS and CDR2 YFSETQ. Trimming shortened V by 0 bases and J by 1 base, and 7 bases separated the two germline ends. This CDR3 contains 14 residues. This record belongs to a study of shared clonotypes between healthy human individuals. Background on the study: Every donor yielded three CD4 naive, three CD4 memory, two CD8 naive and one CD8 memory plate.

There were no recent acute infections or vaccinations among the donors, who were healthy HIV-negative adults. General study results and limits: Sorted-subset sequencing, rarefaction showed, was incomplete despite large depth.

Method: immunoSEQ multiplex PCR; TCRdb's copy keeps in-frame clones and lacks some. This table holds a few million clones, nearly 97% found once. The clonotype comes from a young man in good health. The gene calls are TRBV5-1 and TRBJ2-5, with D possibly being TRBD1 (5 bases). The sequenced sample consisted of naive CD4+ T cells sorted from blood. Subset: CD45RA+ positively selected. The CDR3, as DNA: TGCGCCAGCAGCTTGGGGGGCCCCCAAGAGACCCAGTACTTC. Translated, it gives CASSLGGPQETQYF.